This T cell receptor (beta chain) originates from a study of blood T cell repertoires in COVID-19. Study at large: Sites across the United States, Italy and Spain contributed samples from acute and convalescent COVID-19.

CDR3 length equals 13 residues. Trimming took off 6 bases at V and 2 bases at J, with 7 bases between the two ends. The germline V gene encodes CDR1 MNHNS and CDR2 SASEGT. As processed by the authors: Researchers report that nucleated cell counts were estimated from reference gene primer amplification. Here immunoSEQ multiplex PCR was the method, and the copy in TCRdb shows in-frame clones only, minus some. Clone size and the V and J calls come from that table; the DNA yielded D and trimming. The sample includes roughly 70,000 clones, approximately 80% of them seen just once. This chain uses TRBV6-1 with TRBJ2-2; possibly TRBD2 for D (6 bases). The sample was peripheral blood. The clonotype comes from a man aged 70 or older who had recovered from COVID-19. Written as DNA, the CDR3 is TGTGCCAGCAGCGGGGGAAACACCGGGGAGCTGTTTTTT. Its translation: CASSGGNTGELFF.